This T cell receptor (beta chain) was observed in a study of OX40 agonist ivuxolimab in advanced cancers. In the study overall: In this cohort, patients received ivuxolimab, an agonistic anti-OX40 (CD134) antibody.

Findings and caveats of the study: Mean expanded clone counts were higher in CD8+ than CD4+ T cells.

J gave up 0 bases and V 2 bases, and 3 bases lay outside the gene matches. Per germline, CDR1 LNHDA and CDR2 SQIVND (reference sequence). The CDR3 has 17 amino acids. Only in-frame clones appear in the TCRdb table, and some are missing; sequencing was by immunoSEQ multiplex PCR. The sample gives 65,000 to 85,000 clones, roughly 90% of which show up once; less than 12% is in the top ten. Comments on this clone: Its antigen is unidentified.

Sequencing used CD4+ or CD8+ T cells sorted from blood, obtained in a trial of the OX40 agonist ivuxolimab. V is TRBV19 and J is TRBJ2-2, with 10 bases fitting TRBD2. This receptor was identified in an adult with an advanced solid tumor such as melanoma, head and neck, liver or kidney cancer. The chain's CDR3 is CASSIIAGGPNTGELFF. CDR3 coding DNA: TGTGCCAGTAGTATAATAGCGGGAGGCCCGAACACCGGGGAGCTGTTTTTT.